This T cell receptor (beta chain) was captured by sequencing in a study of T cells in Graves' hyperthyroidism and ophthalmopathy. Trimming cost V 3 bases and J 8 bases, with 13 bases left between them. Germline V gives CDR1 KGHSH, CDR2 LQKENI. The CDR3 consists of 13 residues. Study-level points and caveats: Researchers found most expanded thyroid clonotypes above 0.001 in blood as well. A median around 6 months before onset, the model predicted ophthalmopathy.

As regards this clonotype: As yet, its antigen is unknown.

Amplification of TCR beta CDR3 regions was performed using RNA transcripts as template. In the first-round RT-PCR of the TCR CDR3, the HTBI primer set was used. TCRdb recomputed calls from the multiplex PCR reads with MiXCR, one row per CDR3 protein. The data hold around 570,000 distinct CDR3 sequences, with just under 20% observed a single time. Source material for PBMCs was 10 ml fresh peripheral blood. The receptor was derived from a man aged 40-49 years with Graves' ophthalmopathy. The chain has TRBV18 and TRBJ1-2, with unresolved D. The sample taken for sequencing was blood. Here the CDR3 DNA reads TGTGCCAGCTCACCGGAAGGACTCTTAGGCTACACCTTC. This codes for CASSPEGLLGYTF. Based on the CDR3 plus reference TRBV18 and TRBJ1-2, the full variable domain is NAGVMQNPRHLVRRRGQEARLRCSPMKGHSHVYWYRQLPEEGLKFMVYLQKENIIDESGMPKERFSAEFPKEGPSILRIQQVVRGDSAAYFCASSPEGLLGYTFGSGTRLTVV.